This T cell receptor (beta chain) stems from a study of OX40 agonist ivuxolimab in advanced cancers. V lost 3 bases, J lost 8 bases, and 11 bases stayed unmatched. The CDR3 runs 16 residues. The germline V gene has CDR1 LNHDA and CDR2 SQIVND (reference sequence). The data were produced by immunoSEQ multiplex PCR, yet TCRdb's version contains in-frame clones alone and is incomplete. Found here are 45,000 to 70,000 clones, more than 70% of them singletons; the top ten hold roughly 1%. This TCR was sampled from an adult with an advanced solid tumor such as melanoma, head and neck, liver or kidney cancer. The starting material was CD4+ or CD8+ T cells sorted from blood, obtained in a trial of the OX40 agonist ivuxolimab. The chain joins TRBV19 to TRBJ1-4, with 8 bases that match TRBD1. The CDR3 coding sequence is TGTGCCAGTAGTATTATGCGGACAGGGACGAACGAAAAACTGTTTTTT. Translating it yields CASSIMRTGTNEKLFF.